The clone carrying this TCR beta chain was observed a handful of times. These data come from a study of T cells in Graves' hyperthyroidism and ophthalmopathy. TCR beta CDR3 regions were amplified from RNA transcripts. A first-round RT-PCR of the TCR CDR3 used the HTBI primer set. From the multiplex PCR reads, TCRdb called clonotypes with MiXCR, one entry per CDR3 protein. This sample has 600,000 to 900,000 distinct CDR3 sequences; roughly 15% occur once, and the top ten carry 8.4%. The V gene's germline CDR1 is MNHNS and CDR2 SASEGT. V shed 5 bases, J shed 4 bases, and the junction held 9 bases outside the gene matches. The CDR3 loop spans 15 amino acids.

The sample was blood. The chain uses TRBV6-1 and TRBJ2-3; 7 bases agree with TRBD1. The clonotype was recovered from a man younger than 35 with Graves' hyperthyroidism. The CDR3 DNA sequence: TGTGCCAGCAGTCAACAGGACAGGACTCCAGATACGCAGTATTTT. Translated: CASSQQDRTPDTQYF.